This paragraph reports one T cell receptor (beta chain). It has no known antigen specificity. No much larger clone exists at a distance of one base, and base qualities are not known. The cohort was made up of hundreds of healthy bone marrow donors. Cohort members were all nominally healthy when sampled, although unrecorded immune exposures were likely present. The donor tested CMV seropositive and was one of the 289 seropositive cohort members. A peripheral blood sample was provided by each donor, and peripheral blood mononuclear cells were used for TCR beta sequencing. The Qiagen DNeasy Blood Extraction Kit was used to extract genomic DNA from the blood cell samples. This sample was taken from a study of cytomegalovirus exposure and HLA in healthy donors (dated by TCRdb to about 2017). For context, the study as a whole: According to an earlier analysis of 450 to 650 of the donors, roughly 180 million T cells yielded approximately 120 million unique TCR beta sequences and about 300 Gb of sequence data. Approximately 310 gigabases of sequencing data and tens of millions of unique TCR sequences were included in an early release covering about 700 HLA-typed donors. The genetic ancestry cluster associated with self-reported Caucasian donors included about 81% of the roughly 400 genotyped donors. The study aimed to test whether signatures of past pathogen exposure could be identified by cataloging public T cell receptors. The study used immunosequencing to profile the T cell repertoires of hundreds of subjects and linked those repertoires to cytomegalovirus serostatus. In addition to the first cohort of about 650 subjects, a separate validation cohort of approximately 130 different subjects was used. To predict cytomegalovirus infection status, the study brought together high-throughput TCR immunosequencing, statistical association of individual TCRs with disease status, and machine learning. In a later analysis, previously published TCR beta repertoires from 550 to 700 donors were re-analyzed and high-resolution HLA genotyping was added so that TCR occurrence patterns could be studied. Rather than using new phenotypic data, the later analysis identified candidate immune exposures from TCR beta sequences and from how often those sequences occurred across donors. In an earlier analysis of several hundred of the donors, high-throughput TCR beta sequencing was used to judge whether each TCR beta V gene segment behaved as functional or pseudogenic. Donor age, sex, ethnicity and CMV serostatus were collected together with the repertoire data. A later genetic analysis took genome-wide SNP genotypes for about three fifths of the roughly 670 donors and used that subset as a discovery cohort. All discovery cohort repertoires had been generated using a single sequencing platform. HLA typing included class I and class II loci at four-digit resolution. The number of typed donors differed by locus: about 629-630 for A, B, C, DRB1 and DQB1; approximately 520 for DQA1; approximately 600 for DPA1; and 400 to 480 for DPB1. Roughly five DR-DQ haplotypes were handled as single units for association and clustering because linkage in the cohort was strong. On average, around 240,000 unique TCR beta nucleotide sequences were sequenced per donor among 398 genotyped donors of the cohort, with 15% to 20% of those sequences being non-productive.

The library was built by means of the immunoSEQ multiplex PCR assay. For the multiplex PCR, a mixture combining 60 forward primers for TCR Vbeta segments and 13 reverse primers for TCR Jbeta segments was used. A multiplex PCR assay on genomic DNA amplified the CDR3 region of rearranged TCR beta genes. On the Illumina HiSeq System, the amplified TCR beta libraries were sequenced as 87-base-pair reads. Processing in the source paper ran as follows. A later analysis tallied 75 million to 85 million unique TCR beta chains across the approximately 670 repertoires, and roughly 11 million of those chains were shared by two or more donors. Raw reads were error-corrected and collapsed into unique sequences with a nearest-neighbor algorithm that merged closely related sequences to remove PCR and sequencing errors. Alignment of CDR3 sequences to IMGT reference sequences was used to assign V, D and J gene segments. For a sequence to be retained, at least a six-nucleotide match to both a V gene segment and a J gene segment was required. Rearrangements were called productive when the CDR3 lacked stop codons and stayed in frame with V and J; all others were non-productive. Following IMGT convention, CDR3 was defined as the stretch from the second conserved V-encoded cysteine to the conserved J-encoded phenylalanine. In an earlier analysis of 587 of the donors, sequences lacking an unambiguous match to a single V gene segment were excluded. In an earlier analysis of some 590 of the donors, a V segment was called functional when productive rearrangements were above 56.7%, and segregating when the standard deviation between donors exceeded 5%. To diagnose cytomegalovirus status from the catalog of TCR beta chain sequences, a statistical classification framework was built. V and J gene assignment, in a later analysis, came from comparing TCR nucleotide sequences with IMGT/GENE-DB human TR gene sequences. In a later analysis, CDR3 sequences and most-parsimonious VDJ recombination scenarios were assigned using the TCRdist pipeline. In a later analysis, every TCR beta chain was defined by the combination of its CDR3 amino acid sequence and its V-gene family, and reads without a unique V-gene family were dropped. A later analysis removed 500 to 650 highly shared, low-generation-probability nucleotide sequences to deal with suspected cross-contamination and a sequencing artifact. In a later analysis, a clonal expansion index was calculated for each public chain from normalized within-repertoire ranks of inferred template counts. Generation probabilities in a later analysis came from a VDJ recombination model fitted to out-of-frame rearrangements, and those results were checked against IGoR. In a later analysis, TCR-TCR, TCR-HLA and TCR-CMV co-occurrence was scored with hypergeometric tests, and a repertoire-size bias correction was applied to TCR pairs. False discovery rates were estimated in a later analysis by permuting HLA or CMV assignments 20 times. In a later analysis, co-occurring TCRs were grouped with DBSCAN, and TCRdist sequence similarity was added when clustering was performed within HLA-allele-positive subsets. For co-occurrence clustering, repertoires with fewer than 30,000 or more than 120,000 public chains were excluded, along with roughly 5 repertoires with anomalous nucleotide sharing. TCRdb re-hosts the immuneACCESS table, in-frame sequences only. Its copies lack some clones; in the studies checked, an unresolved V gene accounts for under half of them, and the cause for the rest is not known. That table gives V, J and clone size, and the DNA gave D and trimming. Counted in this sample were around 140,000 clones; 75% to 85% of them appeared once. The top ten clonotypes cover roughly 7.7% of the sample.

Overall study outcomes, separate from this receptor: Correlated functional status among segregating V segments might reflect linkage disequilibrium, but an unknown experimental factor could not be ruled out. V-gene and J-gene trimming of TCR beta chains was associated with a missense DCLRE1C variant in a later genetic analysis, and the association was replicated in an independent cohort. The study listed approximately 150 TCR beta chains as associated with cytomegalovirus. For the cohort, immune exposure information was limited to CMV serostatus. Strong co-occurrence of HLA alleles, especially DR and DQ, made assigning TCR associations to individual alleles difficult. A later genetic analysis reported fewer N-insertions in productive TCRs among donors in an Asian-associated ancestry cluster than the roughly 700-donor mean. A group of highly shared sequence variants was considered likely to be a technical artifact of the sequencing pipeline. Three of the identified cytomegalovirus-associated TCR beta chains were confirmed in vitro to be specific for cytomegalovirus antigens. In a later analysis, several top co-occurrence clusters were reported to appear linked to parvovirus B19, influenza, CMV and Epstein-Barr virus. In a later analysis, HLA-associated TCR beta chains were found to be more clonally expanded and to have lower generation probabilities than equally common non-associated chains. Only TCR beta chains were sequenced in this cohort, and the absence of alpha or paired-chain data limited detectable features. Cytomegalovirus status was reported to be diagnosed by the classifier with high specificity and sensitivity in both the original and validation cohorts. According to a later analysis, TCR association rates differed among HLA loci, with DRB1 alleles showing the most associated TCRs and HLA-C alleles showing the fewest. In a later analysis, more than 15,000 TCR beta sequences were associated with specific HLA alleles at a false discovery rate of 0.05. Sequencing depth was assumed to be roughly uniform across donors in the presence/absence analyses, though that assumption may not hold. In an earlier analysis of under 600 of the donors, most TCR beta V segments were observed in productive rearrangements about 90% or about 30% of the time, broadly matching IMGT annotations. Because counts were too low, roughly 17 rarely observed V segments, including chromosome 9 orphons, were left out of the earlier analysis of several hundred of the donors. The 87-base-pair reads could not distinguish some IMGT-functional V segments, including TRBV6-2 and TRBV6-3, so those segments were excluded. Because some donors lacked HLA typing at each locus, the association tests relied only on the typed subset. Most TCR sequences were seen in very few donors, while some public TCRs were found in many individuals. A further reported finding was that TCR beta sequences accurately predicted the HLA-A and HLA-B alleles for most subjects in the first cohort. According to the authors, the approach could potentially be generalized to other disease states and immunological phenotypes. In a later analysis, most CMV-associated TCR beta chains were found to appear HLA-restricted, with HLA associations seemingly driven largely by CMV exposure.

Taken from the germline V gene, the CDR1 and CDR2 loops are LGHNA and YNFKEQ. Here V drops 1 base and J drops 5 bases, and the junction holds 14 bases not matched to any gene. CDR3 length: 19 amino acids, cysteine to phenylalanine. Only the CDR3 region is kept as DNA, spanning 57 bases read in frame from base 1. This clonotype was sampled from a woman between 45 and 65 years old in good health and CMV-seropositive. Recombination connected TRBV4-2 to TRBJ2-2; a stretch of 9 junction bases matches TRBD2. Sample: PBMCs. Read as DNA, the sequence is TGTGCCAGCAGCCAAGTCCCTAGCGGGACTCTTAGGGGGACCGGGGAGCTGTTTTTT. Translated, this is CASSQVPSGTLRGTGELFF.